A single sample gave rise to the 21 T cell receptor beta chains below, sequenced in a study of blood T cell repertoires in COVID-19. Profiled with immunoSEQ multiplex PCR; TCRdb holds only in-frame clones, not every one. The sample holds 200,000 or so clones; 80% are singletons and the top ten take roughly 5%. Sample: peripheral blood. These receptors all stem from a human donor in a cohort sampled during active COVID-19.

This clone was detected only a few times. The rearrangement joins TRBV5-1 to TRBJ2-1, with 10 bases identical to TRBD1. The CDR3 sequence is 14 residues long. V lost 0 bases, J lost 8 bases, and 2 bases stayed unmatched. The germline V gene encodes CDR1 SGHRS and CDR2 YFSETQ. DNA of the CDR3: TGCGCCAGCAGCTTGGGGGACAGGGGCGATGAGCAGTTCTTC. Translated: CASSLGDRGDEQFF.

V gene TRBV30 combines with J gene TRBJ2-5, with 8 bases aligning to TRBD1. J gave up 5 bases and V 6 bases, and 17 bases lay outside the gene matches. CDR1 is GTSNPN, CDR2 SVGIG, per germline (reference sequence). This CDR3 contains 16 residues. The CDR3: CACKRSGGRVKETQYF. The DNA for the CDR3 is TGTGCCTGCAAGCGCTCAGGGGGCAGAGTAAAGGAGACCCAGTACTTC. Complete variable domain (other parts from reference TRBV30 and TRBJ2-5): SQTIHQWPATLVQPVGSPLSLECTVEGTSNPNLYWYRQAAGRGLQLLFYSVGIGQISSEVPQNLSASRPQDRQFILSSKKLLLSDSGFYLCACKRSGGRVKETQYFGPGTRLLVL.

V usage is TRBV5-1 and J usage is TRBJ1-2; 10 bases are shared with TRBD1. CDR1 is SGHRS, CDR2 YFSETQ, per germline. V lost 4 bases, J lost 0 bases, and 6 bases stayed unmatched. This CDR3 spans 16 amino acids. This CDR3 reads CASSRTGGLTNYGYTF. DNA of the CDR3: TGCGCCAGCAGCCGGACAGGGGGACTTACTAACTATGGCTACACCTTC.

The V gene is TRBV19, the J gene TRBJ2-3; TRBD2 aligns across 10 bases. The V segment lost 5 bases and the J segment 0 bases; nucleotides outside the gene matches: 8. Germline V gene lookup returns CDR1 LNHDA and CDR2 SQIVND (reference sequence). CDR3 length: 17 amino acids. The CDR3 loop reads CASSPRGLATSTDTQYF. CDR3 DNA sequence: TGTGCCAGTAGTCCTCGGGGACTAGCGACTAGCACAGATACGCAGTATTTT.

The chain has TRBV18 and TRBJ1-5, with 8 nucleotides matching TRBD1. Germline CDR1 reads KGHSH; CDR2 reads LQKENI. This CDR3 contains 16 residues. The V and J ends lost 3 bases and 4 bases, in that order; junction bases with no gene match: 8. CDR3 protein: CASSPNTGGGNQPQHF. In nucleotides, the CDR3 is TGTGCCAGCTCACCCAATACAGGGGGAGGGAATCAGCCCCAGCATTTT.

V is TRBV6-2 or TRBV6-3 and J is TRBJ1-4, with D unresolved. Germline V lookup: CDR1 MNHEY, CDR2 SVGEGT. V lost 6 bases and J 0 bases, leaving 8 bases between the germline ends. CDR3 length: 14 residues. The CDR3 here is CASSEVATNEKLFF. The CDR3 nucleotides read TGTGCCAGCAGCGAGGTTGCAACTAATGAAAAACTGTTTTTT.

This clone appeared a single time. CDR3 nucleotide sequence: TGTGCCAGCAGCCCCGGCACAGATACGCAGTATTTT. This encodes CASSPGTDTQYF. The chain couples TRBV12-3 or TRBV12-4 to TRBJ2-3; no clear D. The CDR3 length is 12 residues. Trimming removed 6 bases at V and 1 base at J, with 5 bases between.

V is TRBV19 and J is TRBJ1-1; the match to TRBD1 covers 7 bases. CDR3 length: 15 residues. The trim removed 5 bases at V and 0 bases at J, leaving 6 bases unmatched. Per germline, CDR1 LNHDA and CDR2 SQIVND (reference sequence). The CDR3: CASSPRGQLNTEAFF. The CDR3 DNA reads as TGTGCCAGTAGTCCCCGGGGACAGCTGAACACTGAAGCTTTCTTT.

The CDR3 DNA reads as TGTGCCAGTAGTACCACCGGGACAGGCAATTGGAATCAGCCCCAGCATTTT. Its translation is CASSTTGTGNWNQPQHF. This chain uses TRBV19 with TRBJ1-5, with 8 bases lining up with TRBD1. Germline V CDR1 and CDR2: LNHDA, SQIVND (reference sequence). The CDR3 is 17 residues long. Losses at the gene ends were 4 bases for V and 4 bases for J; bases not matched to a gene: 12. Based on the CDR3 plus reference TRBV19 and TRBJ1-5, the full variable domain is DGGITQSPKYLFRKEGQNVTLSCEQNLNHDAMYWYRQDPGQGLRLIYYSQIVNDFQKGDIAEGYSVSREKKESFPLTVTSAQKNPTAFYLCASSTTGTGNWNQPQHFGDGTRLSIL.

This chain connects TRBV6-5 to TRBJ2-1, with D tentatively TRBD2 (5 bases). In germline, CDR1 is MNHEY, CDR2 SVGAGI. The CDR3 has 13 amino acids. Between the trimmed V and J ends, which lost 2 bases and 7 bases, there was a span of 9 bases. CDR3 loop: CASSYASQNEQFF. The CDR3 nucleotides read TGTGCCAGCAGTTACGCTAGCCAGAATGAGCAGTTCTTC.

The V call is TRBV18, the J call TRBJ1-1; 9 bases match TRBD1. The V and J ends lost 4 bases and 6 bases, in that order; junction bases with no gene match: 6. Germline V gene lookup returns CDR1 KGHSH and CDR2 LQKENI. The length of the CDR3 is 14 residues. CDR3 in DNA: TGTGCCAGCTCACAAGGGACAGGGTTTTCTGAAGCTTTCTTT. Protein sequence: CASSQGTGFSEAFF.

This chain uses TRBV7-2 with TRBJ2-1; 7 bases fit TRBD2. The junction had 5 bases not matched to a gene; V was cut back by 0 bases and J by 6 bases. The CDR3 loop spans 15 amino acids. Germline V CDR1 and CDR2: SGHTA, FQGNSA. The CDR3 coding sequence is TGTGCCAGCAGCTTAGCTCGCGGGGGAGGCAATGAGCAGTTCTTC. It is translated as CASSLARGGGNEQFF.

The chain joins TRBV4-2 to TRBJ1-3; unclear D gene. This CDR3 contains 15 residues. The germline V and J ends were trimmed by 1 base and 5 bases, with 12 bases remaining between them. The V gene's germline CDR1 is LGHNA and CDR2 YNFKEQ. The CDR3 DNA reads TGTGCCAGCAGCCAAGGCCCGGGGTATAGAAACACCATATATTTT. It yields the protein CASSQGPGYRNTIYF.

The V call is TRBV19, the J call TRBJ2-5; TRBD2 matches 8 bases. V was clipped by 9 bases and J by 0 bases; unmatched bases: 6. In germline, CDR1 is LNHDA, CDR2 SQIVND (reference sequence). The CDR3 covers 14 residues. CDR3 nucleotides: TGTGCCAGCCGGACTAGCAGTTACCAAGAGACCCAGTACTTC. Its protein product is CASRTSSYQETQYF.

The CDR3 loop is CAWSSTRGFNEKLFF. Written as DNA, the CDR3 is TGTGCCTGGAGCTCCACCAGGGGATTTAATGAAAAACTGTTTTTT. V and J are TRBV30 and TRBJ1-4; weak D call: TRBD1 (6 bases). The CDR3 length is 15 residues. Trimming left V 3 bases short and J 4 bases short, with 15 bases between. Germline V gene data show CDR1 as GTSNPN and CDR2 as SVGIG (reference sequence).

The genes are TRBV11-2 and TRBJ2-7; D is unresolved. Trimming pared 1 base from V and 3 bases from J, leaving 4 bases between. This CDR3 spans 12 amino acids. Germline values: CDR1 SGHAT, CDR2 FQNNGV. Here the CDR3 DNA reads TGTGCCAGCAGCTTAGCCATCTACGAGCAGTACTTC. Amino acids: CASSLAIYEQYF.

The V and J genes are TRBV2 and TRBJ2-1; tentatively, D is TRBD1 (6 bases). Germline assignment: CDR1 SNHLY and CDR2 FYNNEI. The CDR3 totals 13 residues. Trimming shortened V by 5 bases and J by 8 bases, and 13 bases separated the two germline ends. Here the CDR3 reads CASSNTGSDEQFF. CDR3 nucleotides: TGTGCCAGCAGTAATACAGGGAGCGATGAGCAGTTCTTC.

The chain carries TRBV11-3 and TRBJ2-1; 11 bases match TRBD2. CDR1 is SGHNT, CDR2 YENEEA, per germline. The CDR3 extends over 15 amino acids. Losses at the gene ends were 2 bases for V and 9 bases for J; bases not matched to a gene: 6. The CDR3: CASSLRPGTSGEQFF. For the CDR3, the DNA is TGTGCCAGCAGCTTACGCCCTGGGACTAGCGGTGAGCAGTTCTTC.

The chain has TRBV21-1 and TRBJ1-2; TRBD1 is the table's D call and was not checked against the DNA. TRBV21-1 is a pseudogene. CDR3 size: 12 residues. CDR3 in amino acids: CASSKKGEGYTF. CDR3 nucleotide sequence: TGTGCCAGCAGCAAAAAAGGGGAAGGCTACACCTTC.

The chain uses TRBV30 and TRBJ1-2; unclear D gene. The germline V gene has CDR1 GTSNPN and CDR2 SVGIG (reference sequence). This CDR3 has 16 residues. V was clipped by 4 bases and J by 5 bases, with 23 bases between them. In DNA, the CDR3 is TGTGCCTGGACCGGCCGGGGTCAGCCCTTCGGATATGGCTACACCTTC. Translated: CAWTGRGQPFGYGYTF.

The chain combines TRBV5-4 with TRBJ1-1; 9 bases line up with TRBD1. Germline V CDR1 and CDR2: SGHNT, YYREEE (reference sequence). With 3 bases clipped from V and 5 bases from J, the junction kept 5 bases outside the gene matches. The CDR3 length is 14 residues. The CDR3 region is CASSYRQGDTEAFF. CDR3 in DNA: TGTGCCAGCAGCTACCGACAGGGGGATACTGAAGCTTTCTTT.